This T cell receptor beta chain was retrieved from a study of CD8 T cells in Susac syndrome. This CDR3 contains 16 residues. Losses at the gene ends were 3 bases for V and 2 bases for J; bases not matched to a gene: 9. Germline CDR1 SEHNR, CDR2 FQNEAQ (reference sequence). Roughly 0.5 to 1 ug RNA was reverse transcribed with random hexamers. TCRdb reprocessed the immunoSEQ multiplex PCR reads via MiXCR and lists one record per CDR3 protein. Among approximately 180,000 distinct CDR3 sequences listed, roughly 94% were seen once. The sequence derives from a human donor with Susac syndrome. The V gene is TRBV7-9, the J gene TRBJ2-7, with TRBD1 identical over 8 bases. Material for sequencing was CD4+ T cells from PBMCs. The CDR3 sequence is CASSFRGTGVTYEQYF. CDR3 bases: TGTGCCAGCAGCTTCAGAGGGACAGGAGTAACCTACGAGCAGTACTTC.